A selection of T cell receptor beta chains follows, all from one sample in a study of blood T cell repertoires in COVID-19. Repertoires were generated with immunoSEQ multiplex PCR, while TCRdb's copy carries only in-frame clones and drops some. The table lists approximately 270,000 clones, roughly 86% of them singletons. Source material: peripheral blood. All receptors derive from a man aged 40-49 years with active or convalescent COVID-19. Both conserved end residues are part of each CDR3. The D gene is left open where the match is weak. Where a row states a size, it is once, few, many or the class of an expanded clone; other rows omit it.

size	D	V	J	DNA	CDR3
-	TRBD1	TRBV20-1	TRBJ1-2	TGCAGTGCTAGTAACGCGGGACAGGGAGTCCGGAGTGGCTACACCTTC	CSASNAGQGVRSGYTF
-	TRBD2	TRBV9	TRBJ2-1	TGTGCCAGCAGCGTGGACGTGGGACTAGCGTCGAATGAGCAGTTCTTC	CASSVDVGLASNEQFF
-	TRBD1	TRBV29-1	TRBJ1-1	TGCAGCGTAGGGACAGGGTGGACTGAAGCTTTCTTT	CSVGTGWTEAFF
-	TRBD1	TRBV13	TRBJ2-7	TGTGCCAGCAGCCCACCCGGGCGGACAGGGGCCTCCGAGCAGTACTTC	CASSPPGRTGASEQYF
-	TRBD2	TRBV11-2	TRBJ2-1	TGTGCCAGCAGCCGATCCGGGACTAGGTCCTACAATGAGCAGTTCTTC	CASSRSGTRSYNEQFF
-	TRBD1	TRBV28	TRBJ1-3	TGTGCCAGCAGTTTTCCTCCGGGACAGGGGGCGAGTGGAAACACCATATATTTT	CASSFPPGQGASGNTIYF
-	-	TRBV28	TRBJ1-2	TGTGCCACCCCCCACGAGGAGGTGCTTTACGGCTACACCTTC	CATPHEEVLYGYTF
-	TRBD1	TRBV2	TRBJ2-7	TGTGCCAGCGGACAGGGGGTCTCCTACGAGCAGTACTTC	CASGQGVSYEQYF
few	-	TRBV24-1	TRBJ1-2	TGTGCCACCAGTGATTTTGGACAAGCCTATGGCTACACCTTC	CATSDFGQAYGYTF
-	TRBD2	TRBV6-5	TRBJ2-7	TGTGCCAGCAGTTACCCGGGAGGGGCGTTTGAGGAGCAGTACTTC	CASSYPGGAFEEQYF
-	TRBD1	TRBV10-1	TRBJ1-4	TGCGCCACCTACAGGACAGGGCATCTGTCTAGTTCCCTGTTTTTT	CATYRTGHLSSSLFF
-	TRBD2	TRBV4-1	TRBJ2-3	TGCGCCAGCAGCCCAACCGGAGCGGGGGGAAATACAGATACGCAGTATTTT	CASSPTGAGGNTDTQYF
-	-	TRBV6-4	TRBJ2-1	TGTGCCAGCAGTGTGGGGCCTAGACCAAACAATGAGCAGTTCTTC	CASSVGPRPNNEQFF
few	-	TRBV27	TRBJ2-2	TGTGCCAGCGGGGGCCTAGATGATGACACCGGGGAGCTGTTTTTT	CASGGLDDDTGELFF
once	-	TRBV19	TRBJ2-5	TGTGCCAGTAGTATAGTAAGGGGACTCCGCCAAACCGACCAAGAGACCCAGTACTTC	CASSIVRGLRQTDQETQYF
-	-	TRBV9	TRBJ1-4	TGTGCCAGCAGCGTAGCTGCAGGGTTGGAAGAAAAACTGTTTTTT	CASSVAAGLEEKLFF
-	-	TRBV2	TRBJ1-3	TGTGCCAGCAGTGAACGGGGGGGAGGAAACACCATATATTTT	CASSERGGGNTIYF
-	-	TRBV6-5	TRBJ2-1	TGTGCCAGCAGTTTACCGGGGTTCGTCGGTGAGCAGTTCTTC	CASSLPGFVGEQFF
-	TRBD2	TRBV20-1	TRBJ2-5	TGCAGTGCTAGTCGTGATGTAGCGGGGCAAGAGACCCAGTACTTC	CSASRDVAGQETQYF
few	TRBD1	TRBV6-5	TRBJ1-2	TGTGCCAGCAGTTCAGGGGGGTGGTATGGCTACACCTTC	CASSSGGWYGYTF
once	-	TRBV27	TRBJ2-1	TGTGCCAGCAGTCTTTCGGTCGGGTTACGCCGATACAATGAGCAGTTCTTC	CASSLSVGLRRYNEQFF
-	TRBD1	TRBV25-1	TRBJ2-3	TGTGCCAGCAGTGAATCAGGGGACAGGGTAAGAGATACGCAGTATTTT	CASSESGDRVRDTQYF
-	TRBD1	TRBV5-5	TRBJ1-5	TGTGCCAGCCGACCAACAGGGGGGGATCAGCCCCAGCATTTT	CASRPTGGDQPQHF
-	TRBD2	TRBV7-6	TRBJ2-1	TGTGCCAGCAGCTTGGTAGCGGGAGGGGGTAATGAGCAGTTCTTC	CASSLVAGGGNEQFF
-	-	TRBV5-1	TRBJ1-1	TGCGCCAGCGGCCCCAGGGCCGAGAACACTGAAGCTTTCTTT	CASGPRAENTEAFF
once	-	TRBV5-5	TRBJ1-1	TGTGCCAGCAGCTTGGTGTTTCTGGGTCGGAGGACTGAAGCTTTCTTT	CASSLVFLGRRTEAFF